There are a few counts of the clone carrying this T cell receptor beta chain. The TCR beta profiling, which covered VDJ combination and CDR3 sequence, was carried out using genomic DNA as the template. A single record per CDR3 protein comes from TCRdb applying MiXCR to the reads. The sample has about 150,000 distinct CDR3 sequences, about 48% seen once; the top ten hold approximately 12%. The ends were cut back, 5 bases at V and 0 bases at J, with 5 bases in the middle. Germline CDR1 SGHVS, CDR2 FNYEAQ. The CDR3 has 12 residues. This entry comes from a study of CD8+CD57+ T cells in acquired aplastic anemia. Before being chosen for sequencing, patients had shown CD8+CD57+ cell expansion by flow cytometry.

The sample consisted of sorted CD4+, CD8+, or CD8+CD57+ T cells (not recorded which) from PBMCs. This chain uses TRBV7-6 with TRBJ2-7; D not resolved. This receptor was taken from a human donor with aplastic anemia. CDR3 coding DNA: TGTGCCAGCAGCGCGTACTCCTACGAGCAGTACTTC. As protein: CASSAYSYEQYF.